This TCR beta chain was captured by sequencing in a study of cytomegalovirus exposure and HLA in healthy donors (TCRdb year 2017). General notes on the study: An earlier analysis of approximately 640 of the donors reported about 250 Gb of sequence data and roughly 110 million unique TCR beta sequences from some 180 million T cells. Roughly 310 gigabases of sequencing data and tens of millions of unique TCR sequences were included in an early release covering about 620 HLA-typed donors. Among the approximately 400 genotyped donors, around 79% belonged to the genetic ancestry cluster associated with self-reported Caucasian donors. The study aimed to test whether cataloging public T cell receptors could reveal signatures of past pathogen exposure. The T cell repertoires of about 700 subjects were profiled by immunosequencing and related to cytomegalovirus serostatus. In addition to the first cohort of about 650 subjects, a separate validation cohort of 130 or so different subjects was used. To predict cytomegalovirus infection status, the study brought together high-throughput TCR immunosequencing, statistical association of individual TCRs with disease status, and machine learning. To study patterns of TCR occurrence, a later analysis re-analyzed previously published TCR beta repertoires from more than 550 donors and added high-resolution HLA genotyping. Rather than drawing on any new phenotypic data, the later analysis identified candidate immune exposures from TCR beta sequences and the way those sequences occurred across donors. An earlier analysis of around 540 of the donors applied high-throughput TCR beta sequencing to assess whether each TCR beta V gene segment acted as functional or pseudogenic. Donor age, sex, ethnicity and CMV serostatus were compiled together with the repertoire data. A later genetic analysis took genome-wide SNP genotypes for 398 of the 666 donors and used that subset as a discovery cohort. Every repertoire in the discovery cohort had been generated on one and the same sequencing platform. Class I and class II HLA loci were covered by the typing at four-digit resolution. The number of typed donors differed by locus: about 629-640 for A, B, C, DRB1 and DQB1; 522 for DQA1; 606 for DPA1; and around 470 for DPB1. Roughly 5 DR-DQ haplotypes were handled as single units for association and clustering, since linkage in the cohort was strong. Among 300 to 500 genotyped donors of the cohort, an average of about 220,000 unique TCR beta nucleotide sequences was sequenced per donor, of which roughly 17% were non-productive.

Findings and caveats that apply to the study as a whole: V-gene and J-gene trimming of TCR beta chains was associated with a missense DCLRE1C variant in a later genetic analysis, and the association was replicated in an independent cohort. Presence/absence analyses assumed roughly uniform sequencing depth across donors, an assumption that may not hold. Because HLA typing was missing for some donors at each locus, association tests included only the typed subset. A later analysis found that most CMV-associated TCR beta chains appeared HLA-restricted, with HLA associations seemingly driven largely by CMV exposure. The cohort was sequenced for TCR beta chains only, and without alpha or paired-chain data the features that could be detected were limited. A total of roughly 160 TCR beta chains were listed by the study as associated with cytomegalovirus. Immune exposure information for the cohort was limited to CMV serostatus. A later analysis found that HLA-associated TCR beta chains were more clonally expanded and had lower generation probabilities than equally common non-associated chains. The sequencing pipeline was judged likely to have produced a cluster of highly shared sequence variants as a technical artifact. According to a later analysis, parvovirus B19, influenza, CMV and Epstein-Barr virus appeared linked to several top co-occurrence clusters. Broadly in line with IMGT annotations, most TCR beta V segments showed up in productive rearrangements about 87% or about 30% of the time in an earlier analysis of 450 to 750 of the donors. In vitro tests confirmed that three of the cytomegalovirus-associated TCR beta chains recognize cytomegalovirus antigens. The 87-base-pair reads could not distinguish some IMGT-functional V segments, including TRBV6-2 and TRBV6-3, so those segments were excluded. A later analysis found that TCR association rates varied across HLA loci, with DRB1 alleles showing the most associated TCRs and HLA-C alleles the fewest. The authors suggested that the approach could potentially be generalized to other disease states and immunological phenotypes. In both the original and validation cohorts, the classifier was reported to diagnose cytomegalovirus status with high specificity and sensitivity. Across donors, most TCR sequences were observed very rarely, whereas some public TCRs were present in many individuals. A further reported finding was that TCR beta sequences accurately predicted the HLA-A and HLA-B alleles for most subjects in the first cohort. Because counts were too low, about 15 rarely observed V segments, including chromosome 9 orphons, were left out of the earlier analysis of some 640 of the donors. Specific HLA alleles were associated with more than 15,000 TCR beta sequences at a false discovery rate of 0.05 in a later analysis. Compared with the approximately 710-donor mean, donors in an Asian-associated ancestry cluster had fewer N-insertions in productive TCRs, according to a later genetic analysis. When HLA alleles, especially DR and DQ, strongly co-occurred, TCR associations were difficult to assign to individual alleles. Correlated functional status among segregating V segments might be attributable to linkage disequilibrium, but an unknown experimental factor could not be ruled out.

A note on this clone: There is no known antigen for this receptor. The sample holds no much larger clone one base away, and base qualities are not on file.

The cohort comprised 670 or so healthy bone marrow donors. At the time of sampling, every cohort member was nominally healthy, though immune exposures that went unrecorded were likely present. The donor tested CMV seropositive and was one of the 289 seropositive cohort members. Each donor provided a peripheral blood sample, and peripheral blood mononuclear cells were used for TCR beta sequencing. Genomic DNA was extracted from the blood cell samples with the Qiagen DNeasy Blood Extraction Kit. Relative to germline, V is missing 4 bases and J is missing 2 bases, with 8 bases of the junction outside any gene match. The CDR3 has 15 amino acids, counting the end cysteine and phenylalanine. The only DNA kept is the CDR3, 45 bases in frame from the first base. Looking up the germline V gene yields CDR1 SGHRS and CDR2 YFSETQ. The library was built by means of the immunoSEQ multiplex PCR assay. For the multiplex PCR, a mixture combining 60 forward primers for TCR Vbeta segments and 13 reverse primers for TCR Jbeta segments was used. A multiplex PCR assay on genomic DNA amplified the CDR3 region of rearranged TCR beta genes. The amplified TCR beta libraries were sequenced on the Illumina HiSeq System as 87-base-pair reads. In the source study's methods: In a later analysis, 77 million or so unique TCR beta chains were counted across the approximately 640 repertoires, and about 9.9 million of these chains were shared by at least two donors. To remove PCR and sequencing errors, raw reads were error-corrected and collapsed into unique sequences using a nearest-neighbor algorithm that merged closely related sequences. CDR3 sequences were aligned to IMGT reference sequences to assign V, D and J gene segments. For a sequence to be retained, a match of at least six nucleotides was required to both a V gene segment and a J gene segment. Rearrangements were classified as productive when the CDR3 lacked stop codons and remained in frame with V and J, and all other rearrangements were classified as non-productive. CDR3 was defined by IMGT convention, running from the second conserved V-encoded cysteine to the conserved J-encoded phenylalanine. In an earlier analysis of more than 550 of the donors, sequences lacking an unambiguous match to a single V gene segment were excluded. In an earlier analysis of 500 to 750 of the donors, V segments were called functional above 56.7% productive rearrangements and were called segregating when the between-donor standard deviation exceeded 5%. A statistical classification framework was developed to diagnose cytomegalovirus status using the catalog of TCR beta chain sequences. A later analysis assigned V and J genes by comparing TCR nucleotide sequences with IMGT/GENE-DB human TR gene sequences. A later analysis assigned CDR3 sequences and most-parsimonious VDJ recombination scenarios with the TCRdist pipeline. In a later analysis, every TCR beta chain was defined by the combination of its CDR3 amino acid sequence and its V-gene family, and reads without a unique V-gene family were dropped. To address suspected cross-contamination and a sequencing artifact, a later analysis removed 550 to 750 highly shared, low-generation-probability nucleotide sequences. A later analysis calculated a clonal expansion index for each public chain from normalized within-repertoire ranks of inferred template counts. A later analysis computed generation probabilities with a VDJ recombination model fitted to out-of-frame rearrangements, and checked the results against IGoR. In a later analysis, hypergeometric tests were used to score TCR-TCR, TCR-HLA and TCR-CMV co-occurrence, with a repertoire-size bias correction applied to TCR pairs. A later analysis estimated false discovery rates by permuting HLA or CMV assignments 20 times. In a later analysis, co-occurring TCRs were grouped using DBSCAN, with TCRdist sequence similarity added in when clustering inside HLA-allele-positive subsets. For co-occurrence clustering, repertoires with fewer than 30,000 or more than 120,000 public chains were excluded, along with roughly five repertoires with anomalous nucleotide sharing. The table was pulled from immuneACCESS by TCRdb, which kept in-frame rearrangements only. Such tables lose some clones; where checked, under half of the loss comes from unresolved V genes, and the rest has no known cause. Clone size and V and J calls were adopted from that table, with D and trimming inferred from the DNA. For this sample the table gives about 160,000 clones, of which over 70% were detected only once. The top ten clonotypes cover about 3.1% of the sample.

The TCR originated in a woman aged 45-60 years in good health and CMV-seropositive. Rearrangement joined TRBV5-1 to TRBJ2-7; the central 8 bases match TRBD2. The sequenced sample consisted of PBMCs. The CDR3 here reads CASSHGLAETYEQYF. The nucleotide sequence reads as follows: TGCGCCAGCAGCCACGGACTAGCAGAGACCTACGAGCAGTACTTC.